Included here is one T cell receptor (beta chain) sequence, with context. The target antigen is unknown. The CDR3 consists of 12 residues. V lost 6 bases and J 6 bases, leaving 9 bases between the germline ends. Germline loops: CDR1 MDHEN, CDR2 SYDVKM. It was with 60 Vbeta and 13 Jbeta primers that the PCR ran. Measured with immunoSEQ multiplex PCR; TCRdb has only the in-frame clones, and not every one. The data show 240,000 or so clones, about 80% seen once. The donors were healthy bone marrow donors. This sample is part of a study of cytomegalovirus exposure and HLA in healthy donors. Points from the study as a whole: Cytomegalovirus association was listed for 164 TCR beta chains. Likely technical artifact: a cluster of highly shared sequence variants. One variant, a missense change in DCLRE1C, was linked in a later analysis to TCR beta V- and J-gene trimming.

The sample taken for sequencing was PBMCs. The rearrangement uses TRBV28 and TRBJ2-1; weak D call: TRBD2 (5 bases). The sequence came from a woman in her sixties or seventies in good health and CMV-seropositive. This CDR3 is CASRLDPNEQFF. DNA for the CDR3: TGTGCCAGCAGACTAGATCCCAATGAGCAGTTCTTC. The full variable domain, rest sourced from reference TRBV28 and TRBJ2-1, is DVKVTQSSRYLVKRTGEKVFLECVQDMDHENMFWYRQDPGLGLRLIYFSYDVKMKEKGDIPEGYSVSREKKERFSLILESASTNQTSMYLCASRLDPNEQFFGPGTRLTVL.